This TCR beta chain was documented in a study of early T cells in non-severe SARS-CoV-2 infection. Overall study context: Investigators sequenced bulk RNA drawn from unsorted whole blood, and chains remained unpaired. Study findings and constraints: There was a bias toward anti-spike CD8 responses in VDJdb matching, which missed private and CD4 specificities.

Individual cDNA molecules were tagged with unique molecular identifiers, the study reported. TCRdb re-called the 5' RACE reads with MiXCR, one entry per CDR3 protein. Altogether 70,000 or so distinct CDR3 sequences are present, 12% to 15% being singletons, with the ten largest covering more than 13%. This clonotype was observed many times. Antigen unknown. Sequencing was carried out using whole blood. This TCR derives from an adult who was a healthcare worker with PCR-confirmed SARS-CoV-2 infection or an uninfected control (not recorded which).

In nucleotides, the CDR3 is TGTGCCAGCAGTTCCCTTGGGGCCAGACCGGACACCATATATTTT. Its protein is CASSSLGARPDTIYF. The chain is built from TRBV6-5 and TRBJ1-3; the D gene is possibly TRBD1 (5 bases). Trimming cost V 4 bases and J 8 bases, with 18 bases left between them. The CDR3 runs 15 residues. Germline V CDR1 and CDR2: MNHEY, SVGAGI.